These 11 T cell receptor beta chains were all obtained from the same sample, sequenced in a study of human T cells and chemical hapten exposure (dated by TCRdb to about 2021). The library was prepared using RACE. Sequencing relied on a NextSeq 500. TCRdb ran its own pipeline on the public reads, namely fastp trimming at Q25 and MiXCR clone calling, and kept in-frame beta chains. Rows merge per CDR3 protein into single entries with the most common DNA and genes. The sample table lists tens of thousands of distinct CDR3 sequences, about 10% of them with a count of one. The ten biggest clones cover around 4.5% of the sample. The time point label, as the study defines it: patch test 1, 2 weeks after DPC sensitization. Sample treatment or condition, as interpreted from the label and publication: therapeutic diphenylcyclopropenone sensitization with weekly scalp DPC. This material consisted of whole blood, taken in connection with sensitization to the hapten diphenylcyclopropenone (DPC). These receptors were collected from a woman between 50 and 59 years old with alopecia areata. Some clones in this sample may be carry-over from other donors' samples.

This clonotype occurred many times. V usage is TRBV15 and J usage is TRBJ2-7; tentatively, D is TRBD1 (5 bases). V was pared by 2 bases and J by 4 bases, with 6 bases between. Germline V lookup: CDR1 LNHNV, CDR2 YYDKDF (reference sequence). The CDR3 covers 12 residues. CDR3: CATSRTGYEQYF. CDR3 nucleotides: TGTGCCACCAGCAGAACAGGTTACGAGCAGTACTTC.

The chain combines TRBV30 with TRBJ2-2, with 10 bases that match TRBD2. V shed 0 bases and J 5 bases; nucleotides not matched to a gene: 9. Germline lookup yields CDR1 GTSNPN and CDR2 SVGIG (reference sequence). The CDR3 covers 17 residues. In DNA, the CDR3 is TGTGCCTGGAGTGTACGAACTAGCGGGGCAATTACCGGGGAGCTGTTTTTT. Protein: CAWSVRTSGAITGELFF.

The chain combines TRBV29-1 with TRBJ1-1, with D maybe TRBD1 (6 bases). V was clipped by 7 bases and J by 0 bases, with 12 bases between them. This CDR3 is built from 13 residues. Germline-derived CDR1 and CDR2 are SQVTM and ANQGSEA. The CDR3 DNA reads TGCAGCGGTGGACAGCAAATGAACACTGAAGCTTTCTTT. Protein sequence: CSGGQQMNTEAFF.

This clonotype was picked up one time. The chain recombines TRBV27 with TRBJ2-7; the match to TRBD1 covers 9 bases. CDR1 and CDR2 from the germline V gene are MNHEY and SMNVEV (reference sequence). Trimming removed 5 bases from V and 4 bases from J; junction bases left unmatched: 9. The CDR3 consists of 15 residues. The CDR3 here is CASSPLGQGEYEQYF. CDR3 DNA sequence: TGTGCCAGCAGTCCCCTGGGACAGGGAGAGTACGAGCAGTACTTC.

This clonotype was observed many times. J is TRBJ1-4 and V is TRBV6-1, with D possibly being TRBD1 (6 bases). This CDR3 spans 15 amino acids. Trimming took 7 bases from V and 3 from J, leaving 15 bases between them. Germline V gives CDR1 MNHNS, CDR2 SASEGT. DNA for the CDR3: TGTGCCAGCACCATGTCGGGGGCAGCTAATGAAAAACTGTTTTTT. As protein: CASTMSGAANEKLFF.

This clonotype was recorded at least ten times. This chain joins TRBV5-1 and TRBJ2-1; TRBD2 matches 14 bases. The CDR3 spans 14 residues. Germline V gene lookup returns CDR1 SGHRS and CDR2 YFSETQ. Germline trimming cut 4 bases from V and 15 bases from J; bases unmatched to any gene: 9. The CDR3, as DNA: TGCGCCAGCAGCATGACGGGACTAGCGGGAGTCTCGTTCTTC. As protein: CASSMTGLAGVSFF.

In this sample, this clonotype is medium-sized. This rearrangement joins TRBV4-2 to TRBJ1-6; D might be TRBD1 (5 bases). The CDR3 is 17 amino acids. CDR1 and CDR2 (germline): LGHNA, YNFKEQ. V gave up 0 bases and J gave up 3 bases, with 12 bases separating them. In DNA form, the CDR3 reads TGTGCCAGCAGCCAAGATGGTGGGGCCGGCTATAATTCACCCCTCCACTTT. This translates into CASSQDGGAGYNSPLHF.

This clonotype has ten or more counts. The rearrangement links TRBV20-1 to TRBJ2-2, with no clear D. CDR3 size: 10 residues. The germline V gene encodes CDR1 DFQATT and CDR2 SNEGSKA (reference sequence). Trimming left V 3 bases short and J 7 bases short, with 3 bases between. CDR3 sequence: CSASDGELFF. The CDR3 DNA reads as TGCAGTGCTAGTGACGGGGAGCTGTTTTTT.

This clonotype was recorded at least ten times. A junction boundary mismatches the germline segment, possibly from a read error. J is TRBJ1-2 and V is TRBV14; no reliable D call. This CDR3 has 13 amino acids. Germline CDR1 and CDR2: SGHDN and FVKESK. The CDR3 sequence: CASSQDIRYGYIF. The CDR3 nucleotides read TGTGCCAGCAGCCAAGATATCCGTTATGGCTACATCTTC.

This clonotype was found a few times. The rearrangement uses TRBV6-2 or TRBV6-3 and TRBJ2-3; 10 positions agree with TRBD2. The junction had 11 bases not matched to a gene; V was cut back by 4 bases and J by 1 base. CDR3 length equals 18 residues. Germline CDR1 and CDR2: MNHEY and SVGEGT. CDR3 DNA sequence: TGTGCCAGCAGTTCGAACAGCGGGGGGGCCTTTGGCACAGATACGCAGTATTTT. Protein: CASSSNSGGAFGTDTQYF.

In this sample, this clonotype turned up a few times. The V and J genes are TRBV12-3 or TRBV12-4 and TRBJ2-3; D might be TRBD1 (5 bases). V was clipped by 5 bases and J by 6 bases, with 24 bases between them. This CDR3 is 17 amino acids long. CDR3 in amino acids: CASSRYGLGPAGDTQYF. In DNA, the CDR3 is TGTGCCAGCAGTCGCTACGGGCTGGGGCCTGCAGGGGATACGCAGTATTTT.